This T cell receptor beta chain was identified during a study of blood T cell repertoires in COVID-19. Libraries were prepared by immunoSEQ multiplex PCR; TCRdb keeps only in-frame clonotypes and omits some of them. Of around 130,000 clones in the sample, 82% were seen once. Sequenced sample: peripheral blood. The source is a human donor in a cohort sampled during active COVID-19.

The CDR3 is CASSQGRDRAVSPLHF. As DNA, the CDR3 is TGTGCCAGCAGCCAGGGTAGGGACAGGGCGGTGTCACCCCTCCACTTT. The chain employs TRBV3-1 (or the pseudogene TRBV3-2) and TRBJ1-6, with TRBD1 identical over 9 bases. The CDR3 extends over 16 amino acids. The V gene end was trimmed by 3 bases and the J gene end by 10 bases; junction bases not matched to a gene: 10. The germline CDR1 and CDR2 sequences are LGHDT and YNNKEL (reference sequence).